The present T cell receptor beta chain was sequenced within a study of cytomegalovirus exposure and HLA in healthy donors. Germline CDR1 is MGHDK and CDR2 is SYGVNS. This CDR3 is 14 amino acids long. Trimming removed 5 bases at V and 5 bases at J, with 14 bases between. The data were produced by immunoSEQ multiplex PCR, yet TCRdb's version contains in-frame clones alone and is incomplete. The sample has 90,000 to 150,000 clones, more than 75% seen once. This TCR was recovered from a woman in her 30s in good health and CMV-seronegative. V and J are TRBV25-1 and TRBJ2-3; the D gene is possibly TRBD2 (7 bases). Sequencing was done on a sample of PBMCs. CDR3 in amino acids: CASSKGGAGDTQYF. As DNA, the CDR3 is TGTGCCAGCAGTAAGGGGGGGGCGGGAGATACGCAGTATTTT.